Presented here are 13 T cell receptor beta chains from one specimen sequenced in a study of cytomegalovirus exposure and HLA in healthy donors. A multiplex PCR was run with 60 Vbeta primers and 13 Jbeta primers. Repertoires were generated with immunoSEQ multiplex PCR, while TCRdb's copy carries only in-frame clones and drops some. The sample holds 150,000 to 200,000 clones, roughly 80% seen once. The sample was PBMCs. The receptors shown here come from a middle-aged man in good health and CMV-seropositive.

This chain uses TRBV9 with TRBJ1-2; D not resolved. Germline V gives CDR1 SGDLS, CDR2 YYNGEE. The V end was cut by 4 bases, the J end by 4 bases, with 8 bases between. The CDR3 covers 12 residues. The CDR3 reads CASSSWSYGYTF. CDR3 DNA sequence: TGTGCCAGCAGCTCCTGGAGCTATGGCTACACCTTC.

The V call is TRBV7-2, the J call TRBJ2-1; 7 bases are shared with TRBD2. The J segment lost 6 bases and the V segment lost 6 bases, leaving 8 bases of the junction unmatched. Germline values: CDR1 SGHTA, CDR2 FQGNSA. The CDR3 loop spans 14 amino acids. The CDR3 is CASSGLVSANEQFF. The CDR3 DNA is TGTGCCAGCAGTGGACTAGTTTCGGCCAATGAGCAGTTCTTC.

The rearrangement joins TRBV10-3 to TRBJ1-5; 7 bases match TRBD1. The germline CDR1 and CDR2 sequences are ENHRY and SYGVKD. This CDR3 spans 17 amino acids. V trimming: 3 bases; J trimming: 6 bases; junction bases outside the gene matches: 14. For the CDR3, the DNA is TGTGCCATCAGTGACAGAGGGAGAGGGGGCGCGGGTCAGCCCCAGCATTTT. This sequence encodes CAISDRGRGGAGQPQHF.

The V call is TRBV30, the J call TRBJ2-1; 8 positions match TRBD1. Germline CDR1 GTSNPN, CDR2 SVGIG (reference sequence). The CDR3 sequence is 15 residues long. Germline trimming cut 1 base from V and 10 bases from J; bases unmatched to any gene: 12. CDR3 loop: CAWSGGTGGRREQFF. CDR3 bases: TGTGCCTGGAGTGGAGGGACAGGTGGGCGACGGGAGCAGTTCTTC.

The chain uses TRBV28 and TRBJ2-7, with 9 bases lining up with TRBD2. CDR1 is MDHEN and CDR2 is SYDVKM in the germline V gene. V shed 5 bases and J 4 bases; nucleotides not matched to a gene: 0. This CDR3 has 12 residues. CDR3 sequence: CASSAGGYEQYF. In DNA form, the CDR3 reads TGTGCCAGCAGTGCGGGGGGGTACGAGCAGTACTTC.

This clone was found a few times. The chain uses TRBV4-1 and TRBJ2-2, with TRBD2 matching over 10 bases. Per the germline V gene, CDR1 is MGHRA and CDR2 is YSYEKL. V lost 0 bases, J lost 1 base, and 2 bases stayed unmatched. There are 17 residues in the CDR3. In nucleotides, the CDR3 is TGCGCCAGCAGCCAAGACCTAGCGGGGGAGAACACCGGGGAGCTGTTTTTT. Translation: CASSQDLAGENTGELFF.

The chain is built from TRBV28 and TRBJ2-6, with 8 nucleotides matching TRBD1. The trim removed 5 bases at V and 0 bases at J, leaving 9 bases unmatched. The CDR3 sequence is 18 residues long. Germline values: CDR1 MDHEN, CDR2 SYDVKM. The CDR3: CASSITGTGNSGANVLTF. The CDR3 DNA is TGTGCCAGCAGTATAACCGGGACAGGTAACTCTGGGGCCAACGTCCTGACTTTC.

The chain recombines TRBV7-3 with TRBJ2-3, with 11 bases that match TRBD2. This CDR3 contains 15 residues. Germline trimming cut 6 bases from V and 3 bases from J; bases unmatched to any gene: 5. Germline V gene data show CDR1 as SGHTA and CDR2 as FQGTGA. CDR3 DNA sequence: TGTGCCAGCAGTAGCGGGGGGGCTGGTACAGATACGCAGTATTTT. Protein sequence: CASSSGGAGTDTQYF.

The chain joins TRBV28 to TRBJ1-1; D call uncertain. Germline V gene sequence: CDR1 MDHEN, CDR2 SYDVKM. The CDR3 length is 15 residues. V was trimmed by 6 bases and J by 2 bases, leaving 16 bases between them. The CDR3 coding sequence is TGTGCCAGCAGGTTTATCGGAGGAATCAACACTGAAGCTTTCTTT. This codes for CASRFIGGINTEAFF.

This CDR3 is CSVQGLAGSSYEQYF. CDR3 DNA sequence: TGCAGCGTCCAGGGGCTAGCGGGTTCGTCCTACGAGCAGTACTTC. V usage is TRBV29-1 and J usage is TRBJ2-5; TRBD2 matches 8 bases. The J call may be in error: the DNA end matches TRBJ2-7 better. The CDR3 is made up of 15 amino acids. The germline V gene encodes CDR1 SQVTM and CDR2 ANQGSEA.

This chain links TRBV5-6 with TRBJ2-5; TRBD1 agrees at 10 bases. The CDR3 contains 16 residues. Germline lookup yields CDR1 SGHDT and CDR2 YYEEEE. J was trimmed by 7 bases and V by 6 bases; bases with no gene match: 15. CDR3 in DNA: TGTGCCAGCAATATTAAACTCGGGACAGGGGCTGGGACCCAGTACTTC. This sequence encodes CASNIKLGTGAGTQYF.

This clone was detected a few times. V usage is TRBV11-2 and J usage is TRBJ2-1, with a tentative D call TRBD2 (5 bases). Germline V CDR1 and CDR2: SGHAT, FQNNGV. V lost 0 bases and J lost 7, with 19 bases in between. The CDR3 consists of 17 residues. The CDR3 coding sequence is TGTGCCAGCAGCTTAGATCTTTCATTAGCGTCTGCGAATGAGCAGTTCTTC. Protein product: CASSLDLSLASANEQFF.

V is TRBV28 and J is TRBJ1-2, with unresolved D. This CDR3 is 13 amino acids long. Trimming took 11 bases from V and 13 from J, leaving 26 bases between them. CDR1 is MDHEN and CDR2 is SYDVKM in the germline V gene. The DNA of the CDR3 is TGTGCCTCTAAACCCCCCTCGGGATCACCGGGCACCTTC. Translated: CASKPPSGSPGTF.